The clone carrying this T cell receptor beta chain was counted once. The CDR3 extends over 12 amino acids. Trimming took off 5 bases at V and 8 bases at J, with 8 bases between the two ends. Germline CDR1 and CDR2: SGHNT and YYREEE (reference sequence). TCRdb's table, derived via immunoSEQ multiplex PCR, lists solely in-frame clones and lacks some. The repertoire consists of approximately 100,000 clones, with over 75% occurring once and the leading ten covering over 3%. The sample belongs to a study of control samples from healthy donors and cancer patients. The receptor was isolated from a young woman in good health. Sequencing was carried out using blood. The V and J genes are TRBV5-4 and TRBJ1-6; D gene ambiguous. The CDR3 loop reads CASSGVDSPLHF. CDR3 sequence (DNA): TGTGCCAGCAGTGGGGTTGATTCACCCCTCCACTTT. Together with reference TRBV5-4 and TRBJ1-6, the CDR3 gives the full variable domain: ETGVTQSPTHLIKTRGQQVTLRCSSQSGHNTVSWYQQALGQGPQFIFQYYREEENGRGNFPPRFSGLQFPNYSSELNVNALELDDSALYLCASSGVDSPLHFGNGTRLTVT.